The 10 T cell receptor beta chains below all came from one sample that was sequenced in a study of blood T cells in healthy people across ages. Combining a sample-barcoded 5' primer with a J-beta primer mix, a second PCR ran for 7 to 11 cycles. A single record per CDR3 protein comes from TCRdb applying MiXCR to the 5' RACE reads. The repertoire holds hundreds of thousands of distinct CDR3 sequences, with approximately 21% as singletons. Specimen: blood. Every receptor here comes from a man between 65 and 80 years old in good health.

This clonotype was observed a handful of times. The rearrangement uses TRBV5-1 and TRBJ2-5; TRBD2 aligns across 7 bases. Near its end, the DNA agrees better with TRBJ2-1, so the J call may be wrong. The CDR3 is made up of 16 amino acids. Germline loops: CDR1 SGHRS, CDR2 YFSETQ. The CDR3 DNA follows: TGCGCCAGCAGCCAGGGCGGGACTACGGTATACAATGAGCAGTTCTTC. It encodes CASSQGGTTVYNEQFF.

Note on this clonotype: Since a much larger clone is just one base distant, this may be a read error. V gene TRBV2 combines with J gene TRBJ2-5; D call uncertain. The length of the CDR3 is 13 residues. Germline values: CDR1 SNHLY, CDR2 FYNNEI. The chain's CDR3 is CASSGLADNELFF. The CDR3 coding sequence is TGTGCCAGCAGTGGGCTTGCAGACAATGAGCTGTTCTTC. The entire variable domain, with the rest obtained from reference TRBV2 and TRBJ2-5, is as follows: EPEVTQTPSHQVTQMGQEVILRCVPISNHLYFYWYRQILGQKVEFLVSFYNNEISEKSEIFDDQFSVERPDGSNFTLKIRSTKLEDSAMYFCASSGLADNELFFGPGTRLLVL.

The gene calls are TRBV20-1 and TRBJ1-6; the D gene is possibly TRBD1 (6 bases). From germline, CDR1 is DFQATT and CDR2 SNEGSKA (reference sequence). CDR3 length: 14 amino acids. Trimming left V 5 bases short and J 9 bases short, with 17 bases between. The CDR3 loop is CSALGQGISSPLHF. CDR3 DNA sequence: TGCAGTGCTTTAGGGCAGGGGATTTCTTCACCCCTCCACTTT.

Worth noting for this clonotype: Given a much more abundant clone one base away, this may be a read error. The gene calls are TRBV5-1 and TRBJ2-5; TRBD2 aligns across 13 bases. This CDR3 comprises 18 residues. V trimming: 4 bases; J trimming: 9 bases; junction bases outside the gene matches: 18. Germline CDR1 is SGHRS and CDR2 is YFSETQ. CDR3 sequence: CASSGGLAGDLFVEAQYF. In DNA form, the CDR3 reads TGCGCCAGCAGCGGTGGACTAGCGGGAGATCTGTTTGTGGAGGCCCAGTACTTC.

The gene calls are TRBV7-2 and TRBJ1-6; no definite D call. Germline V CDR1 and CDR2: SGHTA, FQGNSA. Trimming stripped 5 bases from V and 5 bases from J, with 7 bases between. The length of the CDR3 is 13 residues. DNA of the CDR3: TGTGCCAGCAGCACAGATAATAATTCACCCCTCCACTTT. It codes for CASSTDNNSPLHF.

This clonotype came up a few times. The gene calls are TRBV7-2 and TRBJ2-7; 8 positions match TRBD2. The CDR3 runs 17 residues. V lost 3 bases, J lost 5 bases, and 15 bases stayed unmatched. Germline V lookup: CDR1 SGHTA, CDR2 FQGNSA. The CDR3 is CASSFTPGRAGEDEQYF. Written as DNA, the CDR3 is TGTGCCAGCAGCTTTACCCCTGGACGAGCGGGAGAGGACGAGCAGTACTTC.

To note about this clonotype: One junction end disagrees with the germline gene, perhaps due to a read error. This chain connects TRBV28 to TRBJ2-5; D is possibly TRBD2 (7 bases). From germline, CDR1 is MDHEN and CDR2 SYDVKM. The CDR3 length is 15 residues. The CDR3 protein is CASNLAQGGVETQYF. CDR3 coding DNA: TGTGCCAGCAATTTAGCACAGGGAGGGGTCGAGACCCAGTACTTC.

As DNA, the CDR3 is TGTGCCAGCAGCCGGAACGGGCGAGAACTGTTTTTT. It yields the protein CASSRNGRELFF. V is TRBV7-9 and J is TRBJ1-4; D remains unclear. V dropped 5 bases and J dropped 12 bases, with 13 bases sitting between them. CDR1 and CDR2 from the germline V gene are SEHNR and FQNEAQ (reference sequence). The CDR3 is made up of 12 amino acids. The complete variable domain, with remaining parts taken from reference TRBV7-9 and TRBJ1-4, reads DTGVSQNPRHKITKRGQNVTFRCDPISEHNRLYWYRQTLGQGPEFLTYFQNEAQLEKSRLLSDRFSAERPKGSFSTLEIQRTEQGDSAMYLCASSRNGRELFFGSGTQLSVL.

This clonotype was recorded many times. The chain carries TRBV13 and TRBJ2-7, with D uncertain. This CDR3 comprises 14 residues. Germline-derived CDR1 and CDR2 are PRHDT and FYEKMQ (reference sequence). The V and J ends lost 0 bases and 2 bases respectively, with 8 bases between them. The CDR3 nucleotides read TGTGCCAGCAGCTTAGGCCGAACCACCTACGAGCAGTACTTC. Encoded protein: CASSLGRTTYEQYF.

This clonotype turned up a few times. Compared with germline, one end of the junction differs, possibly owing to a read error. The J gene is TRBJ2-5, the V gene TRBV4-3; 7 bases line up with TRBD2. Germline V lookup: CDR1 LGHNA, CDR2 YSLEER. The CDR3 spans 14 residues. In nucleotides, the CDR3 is TGCGCCAGCAGTCCGACTAGCAGCTACAATGAGCAGTCCTTC. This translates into CASSPTSSYNEQSF.